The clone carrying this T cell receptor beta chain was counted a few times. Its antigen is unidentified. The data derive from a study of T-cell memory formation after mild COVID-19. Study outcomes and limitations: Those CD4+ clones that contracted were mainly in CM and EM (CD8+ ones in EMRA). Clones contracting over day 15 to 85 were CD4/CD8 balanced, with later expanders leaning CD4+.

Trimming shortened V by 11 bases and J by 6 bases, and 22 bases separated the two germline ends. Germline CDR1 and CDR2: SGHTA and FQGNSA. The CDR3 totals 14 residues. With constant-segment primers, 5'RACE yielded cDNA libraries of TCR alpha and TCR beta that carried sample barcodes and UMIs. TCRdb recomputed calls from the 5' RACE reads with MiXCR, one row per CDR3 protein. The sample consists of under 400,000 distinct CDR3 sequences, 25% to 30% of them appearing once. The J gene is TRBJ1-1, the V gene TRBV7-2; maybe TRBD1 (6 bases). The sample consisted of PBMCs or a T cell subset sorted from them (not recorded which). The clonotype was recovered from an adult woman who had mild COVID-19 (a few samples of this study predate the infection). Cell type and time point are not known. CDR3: CASDSFTGFAEAFF. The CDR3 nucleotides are TGTGCCTCTGACAGCTTTACAGGGTTCGCTGAAGCTTTCTTT.